This T cell receptor beta chain is from a study of blood T cell repertoires in COVID-19. About the research overall: Specimens from acute and convalescent COVID-19 originated in the United States, Italy and Spain.

This clone was picked up one time. In the original processing: It was from reference gene primer amplification that nucleated cell counts were estimated. The repertoire was sequenced with immunoSEQ multiplex PCR; TCRdb's copy has only in-frame clones and lacks some. The V and J calls and clone size were taken over from that table, and D and trimming were inferred from the DNA. In the table there are 200,000 to 250,000 clones, around 83% of which are singletons. The CDR3 contains 14 residues. Germline CDR1 reads LGHNA; CDR2 reads YNFKEQ. V lost 5 bases, J lost 5 bases, and 15 bases lay in between. Patients from Seattle were sampled longitudinally, starting during active infection.

The gene calls are TRBV4-2 and TRBJ1-1; no reliable D call. This sequence was found in a woman aged 45-65 years with COVID-19, enrolled during active disease. Sequenced sample: peripheral blood. CDR3: CASSYGPTGTEAFF. The CDR3 bases are TGTGCCAGCAGCTACGGCCCGACGGGGACTGAAGCTTTCTTT.